A single sample gave rise to the 19 T cell receptor beta chains below, sequenced in a study of shared clonotypes between healthy human individuals. Profiling relied on immunoSEQ multiplex PCR, and the TCRdb table lists in-frame clones only, not all of them. The table includes about 980,000 clones, around 80% detected once. The sequencing sample was made of memory CD4+ T cells sorted from blood. Sample subset: CD45RA-negative fraction. Receptors originate from a man between 18 and 29 years old in good health.

The V and J genes are TRBV7-9 and TRBJ2-7, with TRBD2 identical over 9 bases. Losses at the gene ends were 5 bases for V and 0 bases for J; bases not matched to a gene: 14. Germline V gene sequence: CDR1 SEHNR, CDR2 FQNEAQ (reference sequence). The CDR3 length is 18 residues. This CDR3 is CASSLGAGGRVGSYEQYF. CDR3 DNA: TGTGCCAGCAGCCTAGGAGCGGGAGGAAGAGTGGGCTCCTACGAGCAGTACTTC.

The J gene is TRBJ2-7, the V gene TRBV6-5; 14 nucleotides line up with TRBD2. V was clipped by 6 bases and J by 6 bases; unmatched bases: 4. CDR3 length: 14 residues. Germline V CDR1 and CDR2: MNHEY, SVGAGI. CDR3 bases: TGTGCCAGCAGACCCGGACTAGCGGGAGGCGAGCAGTACTTC. Translation gives CASRPGLAGGEQYF.

The chain combines TRBV21-1 with TRBJ1-5. TRBV21-1 is a known pseudogene. There are 14 residues in the CDR3. As DNA, the CDR3 is TGTGCCAGCACTTATCGGAGGAGCAATCAGCCCCAGCATTTT. As protein: CASTYRRSNQPQHF.

There are a few counts of this clone. V and J are TRBV29-1 and TRBJ1-1; D may be TRBD1 (5 bases). The CDR3 loop spans 13 amino acids. V was clipped by 4 bases and J by 1 base, with 10 bases between them. CDR1 and CDR2 (germline): SQVTM, ANQGSEA. The chain's CDR3 is CSVGEGTNTEAFF. CDR3 bases: TGCAGCGTTGGGGAGGGGACGAACACTGAAGCTTTCTTT.

This clone was recorded only once. The chain has TRBV7-3 and TRBJ2-3, with D possibly being TRBD1 or TRBD2 (5 bases each). The CDR3 has 13 amino acids. Looked up from germline, CDR1 is SGHTA and CDR2 is FQGTGA. With 5 bases removed from V and 3 bases from J, the gap between germline ends came to 9 bases. The CDR3 loop is CASSRGVTDTQYF. The CDR3 coding sequence is TGTGCCAGCAGCCGAGGGGTTACAGATACGCAGTATTTT. The whole variable domain, remainder taken from reference TRBV7-3 and TRBJ2-3, is GAGVSQTPSNKVTEKGKYVELRCDPISGHTALYWYRQSLGQGPEFLIYFQGTGAADDSGLPNDRFFAVRPEGSVSTLKIQRTERGDSAVYLCASSRGVTDTQYFGPGTRLTVL.

The genes are TRBV7-9 and TRBJ2-3; 10 bases are shared with TRBD2. CDR3 size: 14 residues. J lost 10 bases, V lost 1 base, and 5 bases had no gene match. CDR1 SEHNR and CDR2 FQNEAQ come from the germline V gene (reference sequence). The DNA for the CDR3 is TGTGCCAGCAGCTTAGAACTAGCGGGGCGAGCGCAGTATTTT. Amino acids: CASSLELAGRAQYF.

V and J are TRBV10-3 and TRBJ2-2, with 8 bases aligning to TRBD2. The CDR3 covers 16 residues. Germline CDR1 ENHRY, CDR2 SYGVKD. Germline trimming cut 2 bases from V and 2 bases from J; bases unmatched to any gene: 4. The CDR3 DNA sequence: TGTGCCATCAGTGAGGTCGGGGGGGCCAACACCGGGGAGCTGTTTTTT. It codes for CAISEVGGANTGELFF.

Comment on this clone: The same CDR3 also results from other DNA sequences found in this sample. The J gene is TRBJ2-5, the V gene TRBV9; D assignment may be TRBD1 or TRBD2 (6 bases each). The germline V and J ends were trimmed by 4 bases and 5 bases, with 15 bases remaining between them. The CDR3 sequence is 14 residues long. The V gene's germline CDR1 is SGDLS and CDR2 YYNGEE. CDR3 region: CASSRRGGLETQYF. The CDR3 DNA sequence: TGTGCCAGCAGCAGGCGTGGGGGGCTGGAGACCCAGTACTTC.

V gene TRBV30 combines with J gene TRBJ2-4; D gene unclear. The V end was cut by 2 bases, the J end by 0 bases, with 11 bases between. The CDR3 has 15 residues. CDR1 and CDR2 from the germline V gene are GTSNPN and SVGIG (reference sequence). The CDR3 DNA is TGTGCCTGGAGTAGCCCCTTTCTAGCCAAAAACATTCAGTACTTC. Protein sequence: CAWSSPFLAKNIQYF.

This sequence joins TRBV28 and TRBJ1-4, with 7 bases fitting TRBD1. After removal of 6 bases from V and 8 bases from J, the junction contained 9 bases not matched to a gene. Germline V gene lookup returns CDR1 MDHEN and CDR2 SYDVKM. This CDR3 is 14 amino acids long. The CDR3 nucleotides are TGTGCCAGCAGCTCCGGGACAGAGAGGGAAAAACTGTTTTTT. Protein product: CASSSGTEREKLFF.

This clone was detected only a few times. The chain has TRBV6-5 and TRBJ2-7, with unresolved D. The V end lost 3 bases, the J end lost 5 bases, and 11 bases lay between the germline ends. The germline gives CDR1 MNHEY, CDR2 SVGAGI. The CDR3 consists of 13 residues. Written as DNA, the CDR3 is TGTGCCAGCAGTTATCTGGGTGGCAACGAGCAGTACTTC. Its translation is CASSYLGGNEQYF.

As for this clone: This CDR3 is also generated by other DNA sequences in the sample. The chain employs TRBV6-1 and TRBJ1-1, with D unclear. Trimming stripped 2 bases from V and 8 bases from J, with 6 bases between. The CDR3 runs to 11 residues. In germline, CDR1 is MNHNS, CDR2 SASEGT. Here the CDR3 reads CASSERGEAFF. The CDR3 bases are TGTGCCAGCAGTGAAAGAGGGGAAGCTTTCTTT.

The chain combines TRBV5-4 with TRBJ2-7; 12 nucleotides agree with TRBD2. Germline V gives CDR1 SGHNT, CDR2 YYREEE (reference sequence). V gave up 4 bases and J gave up 2 bases; unmatched junction bases: 7. This CDR3 spans 16 amino acids. CDR3 sequence: CASSPPGTSGPYEQYF. The CDR3 region has the DNA TGTGCCAGCAGCCCGCCCGGGACTAGCGGGCCCTACGAGCAGTACTTC.

V gene TRBV15 combines with J gene TRBJ1-5; TRBD1 matches at 7 bases. J was trimmed by 10 bases and V by 4 bases; bases with no gene match: 10. The CDR3 sequence is 14 residues long. From germline, CDR1 is LNHNV and CDR2 YYDKDF (reference sequence). The CDR3 here is CATSTTSTGRPQHF. Written as DNA, the CDR3 is TGTGCCACCAGCACGACCTCGACAGGGAGACCCCAGCATTTT.

V usage is TRBV11-2 and J usage is TRBJ2-1; 10 positions match TRBD2. The junction had 8 bases not matched to a gene; V was cut back by 2 bases and J by 10 bases. The CDR3 spans 15 residues. Germline values: CDR1 SGHAT, CDR2 FQNNGV. DNA for the CDR3: TGTGCCAGCAGCTTAAAACTAGCGGGAATAGGGGAGCAGTTCTTC. Protein sequence: CASSLKLAGIGEQFF.

The J gene is TRBJ2-5, the V gene TRBV10-3; 10 bases agree with TRBD1. The junction had 23 bases not matched to a gene; V was cut back by 3 bases and J by 4 bases. The germline V gene has CDR1 ENHRY and CDR2 SYGVKD. The CDR3 sequence is 21 residues long. CDR3 loop: CAISDPRTNMDRGTLGETQYF. As DNA, the CDR3 is TGTGCCATCAGTGATCCGCGGACGAATATGGACAGGGGGACGTTGGGAGAGACCCAGTACTTC.

As regards this clone: At the DNA level, this CDR3 is encoded by other sequences in the same sample as well. In DNA, the CDR3 is TGTGCCAGCAGTTTAATACAGGGGGGTTATGGCTACACCTTC. This sequence encodes CASSLIQGGYGYTF. The V gene is TRBV28, the J gene TRBJ1-2, with 8 bases aligning to TRBD1. The V segment lost 2 bases and the J segment 5 bases; nucleotides outside the gene matches: 4. Germline lookup yields CDR1 MDHEN and CDR2 SYDVKM. The CDR3 is 14 residues long.

The gene calls are TRBV11-2 and TRBJ1-2, with 9 bases aligning to TRBD1. The CDR3 loop spans 17 amino acids. Trimming at V came to 0 bases and at J to 1 base, leaving 6 bases not matched to a gene. Germline CDR1 reads SGHAT; CDR2 reads FQNNGV. CDR3 coding DNA: TGTGCCAGCAGCTTAGAACAGGGGGCCCCTCATAACTATGGCTACACCTTC. This encodes CASSLEQGAPHNYGYTF.

J is TRBJ1-5 and V is TRBV19, with D maybe TRBD1 (6 bases). Germline V gene lookup returns CDR1 LNHDA and CDR2 SQIVND (reference sequence). The ends were cut back, 6 bases at V and 1 base at J, with 10 bases in the middle. The CDR3 consists of 14 residues. For the CDR3, the DNA is TGTGCCAGTAGGAGGGGGGAAAGCAATCAGCCCCAGCATTTT. Translation gives CASRRGESNQPQHF.